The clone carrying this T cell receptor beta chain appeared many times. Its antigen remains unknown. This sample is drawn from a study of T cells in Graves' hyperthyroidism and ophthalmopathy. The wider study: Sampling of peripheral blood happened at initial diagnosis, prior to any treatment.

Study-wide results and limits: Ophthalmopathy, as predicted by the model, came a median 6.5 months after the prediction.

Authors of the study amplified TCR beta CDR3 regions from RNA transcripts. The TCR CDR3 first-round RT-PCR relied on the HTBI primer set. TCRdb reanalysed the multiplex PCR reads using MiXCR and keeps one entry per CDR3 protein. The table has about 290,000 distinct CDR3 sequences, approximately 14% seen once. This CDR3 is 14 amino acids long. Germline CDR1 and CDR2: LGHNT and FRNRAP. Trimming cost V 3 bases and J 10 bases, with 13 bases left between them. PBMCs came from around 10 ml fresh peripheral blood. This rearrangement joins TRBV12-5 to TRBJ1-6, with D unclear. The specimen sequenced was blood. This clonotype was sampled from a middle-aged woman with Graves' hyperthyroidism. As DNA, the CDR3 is TGTGCTAGTGGTTTCTCGCAGAAGATATCACCCCTCCACTTT. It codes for CASGFSQKISPLHF.